Each of the 27 T cell receptor beta chains below was sequenced from the same sample in a study of T cell responses to AZD1222 COVID-19 vaccine (dated by TCRdb to the early 2020s). Library construction relied on the immunoSEQ multiplex PCR assay. TCRdb carries this immuneACCESS record with in-frame sequences only. Its versions omit some clonotypes, under half of them owing to an unresolved V gene in the studies checked, with the rest unexplained. Counted in this sample were about 86,000 clones; 88% of them appeared once. Of the sample, 9% to 13% is held by the ten largest clones. This sample's time point label indicates: about 28 days (+/-7) after the second vaccine dose. The sequenced sample was peripheral blood, obtained 28 days after the second AZD1222 dose. The receptors here all came from an adult who received the AZD1222 COVID-19 vaccine.

CDR3 in DNA: TGTGCCAGCAGTTTACAGATTACAGGGTATAATGAAAAACTGTTTTTT. Translated: CASSLQITGYNEKLFF. J is TRBJ1-4 and V is TRBV28, with a weak D call TRBD1 (6 bases). Germline lookup yields CDR1 MDHEN and CDR2 SYDVKM. CDR3 length: 16 amino acids. V dropped 2 bases and J dropped 4 bases, with 14 bases sitting between them.

This chain uses TRBV7-2 with TRBJ2-2, with 9 bases fitting TRBD2. CDR1 is SGHTA and CDR2 is FQGNSA in the germline V gene. J was trimmed by 7 bases and V by 7 bases; bases with no gene match: 13. The CDR3 runs to 16 residues. CDR3 nucleotide sequence: TGTGCCAGCACTCAACCCTTAGCGGGAGCAAGCGGGGAGCTGTTTTTT. Protein: CASTQPLAGASGELFF.

The genes are TRBV9 and TRBJ1-2; weak D call: TRBD1 (5 bases). This CDR3 spans 14 amino acids. CDR1 and CDR2 from the germline V gene are SGDLS and YYNGEE. Trimming removed 0 bases at V and 3 bases at J, with 9 bases between. CDR3 region: CASSVGLGDYGYTF. CDR3 nucleotide sequence: TGTGCCAGCAGCGTAGGTTTGGGGGACTATGGCTACACCTTC.

V usage is TRBV27 and J usage is TRBJ2-1, with D perhaps TRBD2 (6 bases). This CDR3 is 14 amino acids long. V shed 3 bases and J shed 6 bases, with 12 bases lying between them. Germline V CDR1 and CDR2: MNHEY, SMNVEV (reference sequence). The CDR3 DNA reads as TGTGCCAGCAGTTTCGGCGGGAACCGCAATGAGCAGTTCTTC. The encoded protein is CASSFGGNRNEQFF.

This chain uses TRBV7-8 with TRBJ1-6; the D gene is possibly TRBD1 (5 bases). Germline-derived CDR1 and CDR2 are SGHVS and FQNEAQ. V lost 5 bases and J 9 bases, leaving 11 bases between the germline ends. The CDR3 is made up of 13 amino acids. The CDR3 sequence: CASSRRGFSPLHF. The CDR3 region has the DNA TGTGCCAGCAGCCGCCGGGGGTTTTCACCCCTCCACTTT.

The rearrangement joins TRBV9 to TRBJ2-7, with D maybe TRBD2 (7 bases). Germline loops: CDR1 SGDLS, CDR2 YYNGEE. The CDR3 has 15 residues. V was pared by 0 bases and J by 1 base, with 11 bases between. The CDR3 coding sequence is TGTGCCAGCAGCGTAGCGGGAGGACAGTCCTACGAGCAGTACTTC. Translated: CASSVAGGQSYEQYF. Variable domain in full (rest from reference TRBV9 and TRBJ2-7): DSGVTQTPKHLITATGQRVTLRCSPRSGDLSVYWYQQSLDQGLQFLIQYYNGEERAKGNILERFSAQQFPDLHSELNLSSLELGDSALYFCASSVAGGQSYEQYFGPGTRLTVT.

The chain recombines TRBV9 with TRBJ1-2, with D uncertain. The V and J ends lost 0 bases and 6 bases respectively, with 9 bases between them. CDR1 is SGDLS, CDR2 YYNGEE, per germline. The CDR3 runs to 13 residues. The CDR3 nucleotides are TGTGCCAGCAGCGTAGATGGGGATCATGGCTACACCTTC. This translates into CASSVDGDHGYTF. The whole variable domain, filled in from reference TRBV9 and TRBJ1-2, reads DSGVTQTPKHLITATGQRVTLRCSPRSGDLSVYWYQQSLDQGLQFLIQYYNGEERAKGNILERFSAQQFPDLHSELNLSSLELGDSALYFCASSVDGDHGYTFGSGTRLTVV.

The chain recombines TRBV11-2 with TRBJ2-3; 8 bases align to TRBD2. J lost 4 bases, V lost 3 bases, and 3 bases had no gene match. The CDR3 contains 14 residues. Per germline, CDR1 SGHAT and CDR2 FQNNGV. The CDR3 here is CASSLGAGADTQYF. The CDR3 nucleotides are TGTGCCAGCAGCTTGGGAGCGGGAGCAGATACGCAGTATTTT.

This chain links TRBV6-2 or TRBV6-3 with TRBJ1-6; D is unclear. Trimming took 2 bases from V and 5 from J, leaving 19 bases between them. This CDR3 is 18 amino acids long. Looked up from germline, CDR1 is MNHEY and CDR2 is SVGEGT. CDR3 residues: CASSYPRSGEFDNSPLHF. For the CDR3, the DNA is TGTGCCAGCAGTTACCCGCGGTCCGGGGAGTTCGATAATTCACCCCTCCACTTT.

The chain uses TRBV29-1 and TRBJ1-2, with no clear D. V lost 6 bases to trimming and J lost 5 bases, with 13 bases between them. The CDR3 is 12 amino acids. The germline CDR1 and CDR2 sequences are SQVTM and ANQGSEA. The CDR3 region has the DNA TGCAGCGTCTCGGAGGGAGGATATGGCTACACCTTC. It yields the protein CSVSEGGYGYTF.

This sequence joins TRBV30 and TRBJ2-7, with D uncertain. The CDR3 contains 11 residues. V was clipped by 0 bases and J by 5 bases, with 5 bases between them. In germline, CDR1 is GTSNPN, CDR2 SVGIG (reference sequence). The CDR3 reads CAWSVRNEQYF. The CDR3 nucleotides are TGTGCCTGGAGTGTTCGAAACGAGCAGTACTTC.

This clone was detected only a few times. The chain recombines TRBV7-8 with TRBJ2-5; 10 bases map to TRBD2. The CDR3 length is 15 residues. Per the germline V gene, CDR1 is SGHVS and CDR2 is FQNEAQ. The trim removed 8 bases at V and 2 bases at J, leaving 8 bases unmatched. The CDR3 here is CASLPSGGLQETQYF. The DNA of the CDR3 is TGTGCCAGCCTACCTAGCGGGGGTCTACAAGAGACCCAGTACTTC.

This rearrangement joins TRBV3-1 (or the pseudogene TRBV3-2) to TRBJ2-7; D is unresolved. V lost 4 bases and J lost 2, with 9 bases in between. The CDR3 has 13 amino acids. Germline CDR1 is LGHDT and CDR2 is YNNKEL (reference sequence). The CDR3 is CASSPSGPYEQYF. Here the CDR3 DNA reads TGTGCCAGCAGCCCAAGTGGGCCCTACGAGCAGTACTTC.

The chain uses TRBV28 and TRBJ2-7, with TRBD2 matching 7 bases. Germline values: CDR1 MDHEN, CDR2 SYDVKM. The CDR3 has 14 residues. V was clipped by 6 bases and J by 3 bases; unmatched bases: 8. CDR3 residues: CASRPAGIGYEQYF. The CDR3 DNA reads TGTGCCAGCAGGCCAGCGGGGATCGGCTACGAGCAGTACTTC.

The CDR3 loop is CASSQAVSGGRGDTQYF. The CDR3, as DNA: TGCGCCAGCAGCCAAGCGGTAAGCGGGGGGCGCGGAGATACGCAGTATTTT. The chain recombines TRBV4-3 with TRBJ2-3, with 9 bases matching TRBD2. J gave up 5 bases and V 1 base, and 10 bases lay outside the gene matches. This CDR3 is 17 amino acids long. Per germline, CDR1 LGHNA and CDR2 YSLEER.

The rearrangement uses TRBV19 and TRBJ1-2, with D tentatively TRBD1 (5 bases). The CDR3 totals 14 residues. The V gene lost 3 bases and the J gene lost 4 bases, with 12 bases spanning the gap. The V gene's germline CDR1 is LNHDA and CDR2 SQIVND (reference sequence). In DNA form, the CDR3 reads TGTGCCAGTAGTATCGGAAGACAGATCTATGGCTACACCTTC. It yields the protein CASSIGRQIYGYTF.

This chain connects TRBV27 to TRBJ1-6; tentative D call: TRBD1 (6 bases). Germline V CDR1 and CDR2: MNHEY, SMNVEV (reference sequence). Trimming removed 3 bases from V and 2 bases from J, with 8 bases in between. This CDR3 is 15 amino acids long. CDR3 protein: CASSFEGAYNSPLHF. CDR3 nucleotide sequence: TGTGCCAGCAGTTTCGAGGGGGCCTATAATTCACCCCTCCACTTT.

V gene TRBV5-4 combines with J gene TRBJ2-3; 9 nucleotides agree with TRBD2. In germline, CDR1 is SGHNT, CDR2 YYREEE (reference sequence). V dropped 1 base and J dropped 3; count of bases not matched to a gene: 6. This CDR3 has 16 amino acids. The CDR3 coding sequence is TGTGCCAGCAGCTTGTCTGGTAGCGGGAGAACAGATACGCAGTATTTT. Its protein is CASSLSGSGRTDTQYF.

This chain uses TRBV2 with TRBJ1-2; D is ambiguous. In germline, CDR1 is SNHLY, CDR2 FYNNEI. Trimming took off 5 bases at V and 0 bases at J, with 10 bases between the two ends. The CDR3 is 14 residues long. The chain's CDR3 is CASSLQVSNYGYTF. As DNA, the CDR3 is TGTGCCAGCAGTCTCCAGGTCTCTAACTATGGCTACACCTTC.

The CDR3: CADRRLDTEAFF. The CDR3 nucleotides read TGTGCCGATCGACGTCTTGACACTGAAGCTTTCTTT. J is TRBJ1-1 and V is TRBV11-3; no definite D call. Germline CDR1 reads SGHNT; CDR2 reads YENEEA. Trimming took off 11 bases at V and 3 bases at J, with 13 bases between the two ends. The CDR3 spans 12 residues.

The chain joins TRBV30 to TRBJ1-5, with a possible D match to TRBD1 (6 bases). CDR3 length: 16 residues. The germline V and J ends were trimmed by 8 bases and 2 bases, with 22 bases remaining between them. In germline, CDR1 is GTSNPN, CDR2 SVGIG (reference sequence). In DNA form, the CDR3 reads TGTGCCGGATCCCGCGGGGGGGCTAGGGGCAATCAGCCCCAGCATTTT. This codes for CAGSRGGARGNQPQHF.

This sequence joins TRBV25-1 and TRBJ1-1; the match to TRBD1 covers 10 bases. The germline CDR1 and CDR2 sequences are MGHDK and SYGVNS. This CDR3 is 13 amino acids long. With V trimmed by 6 bases and J by 8 bases, 6 bases remained unmatched. The CDR3 DNA follows: TGTGCCAGCAGCCCCGGGACAGGGGCGGAAGCTTTCTTT. Its protein product is CASSPGTGAEAFF.

CDR3 sequence: CASSQDSSGGPVEQFF. The CDR3 DNA is TGCGCCAGCAGCCAAGATTCAAGCGGGGGGCCGGTTGAGCAGTTCTTC. The J gene is TRBJ2-1, the V gene TRBV4-1; 9 bases map to TRBD2. Per germline, CDR1 MGHRA and CDR2 YSYEKL. This CDR3 is 16 amino acids long. With 0 bases clipped from V and 9 bases from J, the junction kept 9 bases outside the gene matches.

This chain connects TRBV7-3 to TRBJ2-1; D gene uncertain. V dropped 5 bases and J dropped 4 bases, with 21 bases sitting between them. The CDR3 totals 17 residues. The V gene's germline CDR1 is SGHTA and CDR2 FQGTGA. The CDR3: CASSREATVLKYNEQFF. CDR3 nucleotide sequence: TGTGCCAGCAGCAGAGAGGCTACAGTTCTTAAATACAATGAGCAGTTCTTC.

The V call is TRBV29-1, the J call TRBJ2-7; D could derive from TRBD1 or TRBD2 (5 bases each). V was pared by 2 bases and J by 3 bases, with 14 bases between. The germline V gene encodes CDR1 SQVTM and CDR2 ANQGSEA. This CDR3 spans 14 amino acids. This chain's CDR3 is CSVELGDSLYEQYF. CDR3 sequence (DNA): TGCAGCGTTGAATTGGGAGACAGCCTCTACGAGCAGTACTTC.

The chain joins TRBV27 to TRBJ2-7; 9 bases align to TRBD1. This CDR3 spans 16 amino acids. Germline lookup yields CDR1 MNHEY and CDR2 SMNVEV (reference sequence). The J segment lost 3 bases and the V segment lost 8 bases, leaving 14 bases of the junction unmatched. The CDR3 DNA sequence: TGTGCCAGCTTTATCTTAGGACAGGGGCCTGTCTACGAGCAGTACTTC. Amino acid sequence: CASFILGQGPVYEQYF.

The V gene is TRBV28, the J gene TRBJ2-2, with 9 bases that match TRBD1. This CDR3 is built from 15 residues. Trimming cost V 5 bases and J 6 bases; bases outside gene matches: 7. Germline CDR1 MDHEN, CDR2 SYDVKM. CDR3 in amino acids: CASSPGQGIAGELFF. In nucleotides, the CDR3 is TGTGCCAGCAGTCCGGGACAGGGTATCGCCGGGGAGCTGTTTTTT.